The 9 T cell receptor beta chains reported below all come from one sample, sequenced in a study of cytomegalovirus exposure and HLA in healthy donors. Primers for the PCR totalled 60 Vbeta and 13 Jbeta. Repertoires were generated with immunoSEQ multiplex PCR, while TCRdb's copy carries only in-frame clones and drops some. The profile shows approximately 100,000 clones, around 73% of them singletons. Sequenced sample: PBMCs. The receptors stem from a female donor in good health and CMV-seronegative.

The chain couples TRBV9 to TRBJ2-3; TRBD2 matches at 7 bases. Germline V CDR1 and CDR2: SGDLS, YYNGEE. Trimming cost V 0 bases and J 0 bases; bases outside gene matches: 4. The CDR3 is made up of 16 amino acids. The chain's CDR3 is CASSVGRELSTDTQYF. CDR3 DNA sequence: TGTGCCAGCAGCGTAGGGCGGGAGCTGAGCACAGATACGCAGTATTTT.

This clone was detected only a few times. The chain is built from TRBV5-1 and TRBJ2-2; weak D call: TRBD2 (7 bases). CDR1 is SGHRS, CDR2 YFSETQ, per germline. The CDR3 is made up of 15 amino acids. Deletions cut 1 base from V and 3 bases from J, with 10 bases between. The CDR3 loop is CASSLRGGDTGELFF. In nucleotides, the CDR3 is TGCGCCAGCAGCTTGAGGGGGGGTGACACCGGGGAGCTGTTTTTT. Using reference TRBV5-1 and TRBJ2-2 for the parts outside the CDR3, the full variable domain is KAGVTQTPRYLIKTRGQQVTLSCSPISGHRSVSWYQQTPGQGLQFLFEYFSETQRNKGNFPGRFSGRQFSNSRSEMNVSTLELGDSALYLCASSLRGGDTGELFFGEGSRLTVL.

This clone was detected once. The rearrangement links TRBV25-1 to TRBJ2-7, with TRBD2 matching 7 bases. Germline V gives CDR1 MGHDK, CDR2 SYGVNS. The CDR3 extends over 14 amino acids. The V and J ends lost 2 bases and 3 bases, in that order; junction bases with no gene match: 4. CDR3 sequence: CASSEVSSGYEQYF. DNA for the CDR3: TGTGCCAGCAGTGAAGTTTCTAGCGGCTACGAGCAGTACTTC.

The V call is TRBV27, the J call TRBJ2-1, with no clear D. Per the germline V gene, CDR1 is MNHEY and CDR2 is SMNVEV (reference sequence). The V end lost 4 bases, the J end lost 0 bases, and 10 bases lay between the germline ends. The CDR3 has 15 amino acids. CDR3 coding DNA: TGTGCCAGCAGTTCTTTAGAAAGCTCCTACAATGAGCAGTTCTTC. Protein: CASSSLESSYNEQFF.

CDR3 region: CASSRGGSYEQYF. Here the CDR3 DNA reads TGTGCCAGCAGTAGGGGCGGTTCCTACGAGCAGTACTTC. V and J are TRBV27 and TRBJ2-7; D perhaps matches TRBD1 (5 bases). Trimming stripped 5 bases from V and 1 base from J, with 9 bases between. Germline V gene data show CDR1 as MNHEY and CDR2 as SMNVEV (reference sequence). This CDR3 contains 13 residues.

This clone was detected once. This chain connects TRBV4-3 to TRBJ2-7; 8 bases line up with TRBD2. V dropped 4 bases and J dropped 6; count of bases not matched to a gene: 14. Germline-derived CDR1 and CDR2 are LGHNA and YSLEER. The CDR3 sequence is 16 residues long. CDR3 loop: CASSRSHGGEMVEQYF. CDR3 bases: TGCGCCAGCAGCCGGTCACACGGGGGGGAGATGGTCGAGCAGTACTTC.

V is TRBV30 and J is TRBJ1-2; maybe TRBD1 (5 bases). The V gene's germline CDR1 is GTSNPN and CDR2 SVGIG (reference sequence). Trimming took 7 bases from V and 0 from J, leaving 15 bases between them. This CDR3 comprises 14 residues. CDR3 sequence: CALETDSTNYGYTF. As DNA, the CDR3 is TGTGCCTTGGAAACCGACAGCACTAACTATGGCTACACCTTC.

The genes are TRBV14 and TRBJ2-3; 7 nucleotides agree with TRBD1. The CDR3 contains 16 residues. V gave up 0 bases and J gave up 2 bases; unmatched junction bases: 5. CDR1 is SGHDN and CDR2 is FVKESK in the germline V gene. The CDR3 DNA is TGTGCCAGCAGCCAAGAGGGACAGATACTCACAGATACGCAGTATTTT. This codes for CASSQEGQILTDTQYF.

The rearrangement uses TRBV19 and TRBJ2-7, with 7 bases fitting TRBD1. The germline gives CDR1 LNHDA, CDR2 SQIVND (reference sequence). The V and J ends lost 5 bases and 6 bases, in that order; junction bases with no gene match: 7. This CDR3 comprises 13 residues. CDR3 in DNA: TGTGCCAGTAGTGTCGACAGGGTGGGCGAGCAGTACTTC. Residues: CASSVDRVGEQYF.